This TCR beta chain originates from a study of blood T cell repertoires in COVID-19. The overall study: Nucleic acid was either cDNA or gDNA, and it came from T cells, B-cell-depleted T cells, or PBMCs.

Original methodology: Amplification of reference gene primers provided the estimated nucleated cell counts. Produced via immunoSEQ multiplex PCR; TCRdb's table is partial and in-frame only. That table furnishes V, J and clone size, whereas the DNA furnished D and trimming. Of 350,000 to 550,000 clones listed, around 91% are singletons. Trimming cost V 0 bases and J 0 bases, with 9 bases left between them. The CDR3 runs 16 residues. CDR1 and CDR2 (germline): SGHNT, YYREEE (reference sequence). Participant ages covered 18 to 89 years across about two dozen US areas. Self-reported history from a screening survey and questionnaire set each donor's cohort.

The chain carries TRBV5-4 and TRBJ2-2; D remains unclear. The receptor comes from a man aged 25-40 years who had recovered from COVID-19. The specimen was PBMCs or T cells enriched from blood (not recorded which). DNA of the CDR3: TGTGCCAGCAGCTTGGCTGGCGGAGCGAACACCGGGGAGCTGTTTTTT. It yields the protein CASSLAGGANTGELFF.